A selection of T cell receptor beta chains follows, all from one sample in a study of response to subunit inactivated influenza vaccine. TCRdb passed the RT-PCR reads through MiXCR, listing each CDR3 protein once. Of 800,000 or so distinct CDR3 sequences listed, around 20% are singletons. Sequencing used PBMCs from blood, obtained around 5 days after vaccination. These receptors were obtained from a man aged 50-60 years who received an inactivated influenza vaccine. Both conserved end residues are part of each CDR3. Each record gives: D gene, J gene, clone size, CDR3 length, V gene, CDR3 DNA, CDR3 protein. A D gene is named only where the DNA matches it firmly. Clone size is not always given. Where it is, it says once, few, many or a class for expanded clones.

NA TRBJ1-3 NA 14 TRBV28 TGTGCCAGCAGTTTTCTGGGATCTGGAAACACCATATATTTT CASSFLGSGNTIYF
NA TRBJ2-2 few 14 TRBV20-1 TGCAGTGCTCAACCGGGACAGAACACCGGGGAGCTGTTTTTT CSAQPGQNTGELFF
NA TRBJ2-1 NA 13 TRBV5-1 TGCGCCAGCACCGCGGACCCCCGCAATGAGCAGTTCTTC CASTADPRNEQFF
NA TRBJ2-7 NA 13 TRBV10-3 TGTGCCATCAGCAATGGGTATAGCAACGAGCAGTACTTC CAISNGYSNEQYF
TRBD2 TRBJ2-7 NA 15 TRBV7-9 TGTGCCAGCAGCTTAGCTCTAGCGGGAGCCTCCGAGCAGTACTTC CASSLALAGASEQYF
NA TRBJ1-6 NA 14 TRBV6-5 TGTGCCAGCAGTTATGTCCAGGGTCGGTCACCCCTCCACTTT CASSYVQGRSPLHF
TRBD2 TRBJ2-1 few 16 TRBV29-1 TGCAGCGTGCTCATTGGACTAGCGGGAAAAGGCTATGAGCAGTTCTTC CSVLIGLAGKGYEQFF
NA TRBJ2-7 once 14 TRBV4-1 TGCGCCAGCAGCCCCCGGGGCGGGTATAACGAGCAGTACTTC CASSPRGGYNEQYF
NA TRBJ2-3 NA 16 TRBV5-1 TGCGCCAGCAGCTTGGTTATGGCGGCGAGCACAGATACGCAGTATTTT CASSLVMAASTDTQYF
NA TRBJ2-3 NA 14 TRBV28 TGTGCCAGCAGTTTAGGGGGTTACACAGATACGCAGTATTTT CASSLGGYTDTQYF
NA TRBJ2-3 few 13 TRBV7-2 TGTGCCAGCAGCCCTCATAGGGCAGATACGCAGTATTTT CASSPHRADTQYF
TRBD1 TRBJ2-5 few 16 TRBV5-1 TGCGCCAGCAGCGGACAGGGGGCCATACTGGGAGAGACCCAGTACTTC CASSGQGAILGETQYF
TRBD2 TRBJ2-3 NA 16 TRBV6-1 TGTGCCAGCAGTAACCGCAGACTAGCGGTCCCAGATACGCAGTATTTT CASSNRRLAVPDTQYF
NA TRBJ2-1 NA 18 TRBV10-3 TGTGCCAGCAGTGAGTCGAATTGGCGGACGAGCTCCTACAATGAGCAGTTCTTC CASSESNWRTSSYNEQFF
TRBD2 TRBJ2-7 many 15 TRBV5-1 TGCGCCAGCAGCTTGGAGACGGGAGGGCCCTACGAGCAGTACTTC CASSLETGGPYEQYF
TRBD1 TRBJ2-2 NA 13 TRBV10-3 TGTGCCACCAGACAGGGGGACACCGGGGAGCTGTTTTTT CATRQGDTGELFF
NA TRBJ1-2 few 13 TRBV12-3/TRBV12-4 TGTGCCAGCAGGCAGGGGTCCGCCTATGGCTACACCTTC CASRQGSAYGYTF
TRBD2 TRBJ2-7 NA 17 TRBV7-6 TGTGCCAGCAGCTTTCACCGACTAGCGGGAGGGCCTGGCGAGCAGTACTTC CASSFHRLAGGPGEQYF
TRBD2 TRBJ2-1 many 17 TRBV10-3 TGTGCCATCAGTGAGTCGATCTCTACGCGGGAGTTCGATGAGCAGTTCTTC CAISESISTREFDEQFF
NA TRBJ2-2 NA 14 TRBV9 TGTGCCAGCAGCGTGGGTCGGGACACCGGGGAGCTGTTTTTT CASSVGRDTGELFF
TRBD1 TRBJ2-7 many 14 TRBV12-3/TRBV12-4 TGTGCCAGCAGTTTGGGACAGGCCACCTACGAGCAGTACTTC CASSLGQATYEQYF
TRBD1 TRBJ1-1 few 15 TRBV25-1 TGTGCCAGCAGTGAATCGGGACAGGGGAACACTGAAGCTTTCTTT CASSESGQGNTEAFF
NA TRBJ2-3 NA 17 TRBV7-9 TGTGCCAGCAGCTCTAACAGGGGGGGATCTAGCACAGATACGCAGTATTTT CASSSNRGGSSTDTQYF
NA TRBJ1-1 many 13 TRBV5-1 TGCGCCAGCAGCCTCGGATTGACCACTGAAGCTTTCTTT CASSLGLTTEAFF
NA TRBJ2-3 NA 17 TRBV7-9 TGTGCCAGCAGCCGAGGAATGACTCCCTTGGTCACAGATACGCAGTATTTT CASSRGMTPLVTDTQYF
TRBD2 TRBJ2-1 few 16 TRBV12-5 TGTGCTAGTGGTTTGGTACGAGGGACTACTCCCAATGAGCAGTTCTTC CASGLVRGTTPNEQFF
NA TRBJ1-6 NA 13 TRBV15 TGTGCCACCAGCGAAGGAGAAGATTCACCCCTCCACTTT CATSEGEDSPLHF
NA TRBJ2-6 few 15 TRBV7-2 TGTGCCAGCAGCTCCCTCCCCTCTGGGGCCAACGTCCTGACTTTC CASSSLPSGANVLTF
NA TRBJ2-7 NA 14 TRBV6-1 TGTGCCAGCACCGGGCCGGCCCTTTCCTACGAGCAGTACTTC CASTGPALSYEQYF
NA TRBJ2-3 NA 12 TRBV7-2 TGTGCCAGCAGCTCCAGTGGAGGGACGCAGTATTTT CASSSSGGTQYF
NA TRBJ2-1 few 11 TRBV6-2/TRBV6-3 TGTGCCAGCAGTCGGACAGTTGAGCAGTTCTTC CASSRTVEQFF
NA TRBJ2-2 many 16 TRBV4-2 TGTGCCAGCAGCCTCTACCGACAGGCCGAAACCGGGGAGCTGTTTTTT CASSLYRQAETGELFF
NA TRBJ1-1 NA 15 TRBV12-3/TRBV12-4 TGTGCCAGCAGTCGAACGACTCGGTCGAACACTGAAGCTTTCTTT CASSRTTRSNTEAFF
NA TRBJ2-3 NA 16 TRBV24-1 TGTGCCACCAGTGACACCGGGACCCACCGGACAGATACGCAGTATTTT CATSDTGTHRTDTQYF
NA TRBJ1-6 few 14 TRBV30 TGTGCCTGGAGTGTAATGGTCGCAGATTCACCCCTCCACTTT CAWSVMVADSPLHF
TRBD1 TRBJ1-5 NA 13 TRBV20-1 TGCAGTGCTAGGGGACAGGGCTCGCAGCCCCAGCATTTT CSARGQGSQPQHF
TRBD1 TRBJ2-7 few 15 TRBV4-3 TGCGCCAGCAGCCAGTTACAGGGGGCTGAGACCGAGCAGTACTTC CASSQLQGAETEQYF
TRBD1 TRBJ2-3 few 13 TRBV20-1 TGCAGTGCCCCACAGGGGTTCACAGATACGCAGTATTTT CSAPQGFTDTQYF
NA TRBJ1-4 few 15 TRBV18 TGTGCCAGCTCACCACCGGGACTCGGGGGTGAAAAACTGTTTTTT CASSPPGLGGEKLFF
NA TRBJ1-3 few 15 TRBV12-3/TRBV12-4 TGTGCCAGCAGCACCTCAAGGGGCTCTGGAAACACCATATATTTT CASSTSRGSGNTIYF
TRBD1 TRBJ1-1 few 18 TRBV10-3 TGTGCCATCAGCCCCATTTTCGGACAGGGGCCTTTGAACACTGAAGCTTTCTTT CAISPIFGQGPLNTEAFF
TRBD2 TRBJ2-1 NA 14 TRBV25-1 TGTGCCAGCTCTGATAGCGGGACGCCGAATGAGCAGTTCTTC CASSDSGTPNEQFF
NA TRBJ2-3 few 18 TRBV6-2/TRBV6-3 TGTGCCAGCCGACACTCATCTGGGCCGGGACTTATCACAGATACGCAGTATTTT CASRHSSGPGLITDTQYF
NA TRBJ1-2 NA 14 TRBV7-8 TGTGCCAGCAGCTTAGATAGGGGCTATAGTGGCTACACCTTC CASSLDRGYSGYTF
TRBD1 TRBJ2-6 NA 16 TRBV20-1 TGCAGTGCCTCGGGACAGGGAGGAACTGGGGCCAACGTCCTGACTTTC CSASGQGGTGANVLTF
NA TRBJ1-1 few 13 TRBV4-2 TGTGCCAGCAGCCCCAGGGTTGACACTGAAGCTTTCTTT CASSPRVDTEAFF
TRBD1 TRBJ2-1 NA 15 TRBV7-3 TGTGCCAGCAGCCACCTCGGGACAGGGAAAAATGAGCAGTTCTTC CASSHLGTGKNEQFF
NA TRBJ1-1 few 12 TRBV19 TGTGCCAGTCAGCGGGGAAAAACTGAAGCTTTCTTT CASQRGKTEAFF
TRBD2 TRBJ2-7 few 14 TRBV5-1 TGCGCCAGCAGCGTTAGCGGGAGCCCCTACGAGCAGTACTTC CASSVSGSPYEQYF
NA TRBJ1-2 NA 15 TRBV6-5 TGTGCCAGCAGTTACTCGATGGACAGCAAATATGGCTACACCTTC CASSYSMDSKYGYTF
TRBD2 TRBJ2-5 few 16 TRBV7-2 TGTGCCAGCAGCTTAGAACTAGCGGGAGGACAAGAGACCCAGTACTTC CASSLELAGGQETQYF
NA TRBJ2-2 few 14 TRBV10-3 TGTGCCATCAGTGAGTCCGGACATCCCGGGGAGCTGTTTTTT CAISESGHPGELFF
TRBD2 TRBJ2-5 NA 12 TRBV12-3/TRBV12-4 TGTGCCAGCAGTGATAGCGGGAAGGCCCAGTACTTC CASSDSGKAQYF
NA TRBJ2-7 NA 14 TRBV7-9 TGTGCCAGCAGCTTATTTCGAGGCCCTGGGGGGCAGTACTTC CASSLFRGPGGQYF
TRBD2 TRBJ2-3 NA 19 TRBV10-3 TGTGCCATCAGTGAAACTACTAGCGGGACCCTCCTTCGGACAGATACGCAGTATTTT CAISETTSGTLLRTDTQYF
TRBD1 TRBJ2-1 once 15 TRBV9 TGTTCCAGCAGCGGGACAGGGTTAAGCTACAATGAGCAGTTCTTC CSSSGTGLSYNEQFF
NA TRBJ1-6 few 14 TRBV6-1 TGTGCCAGCAGTGAGGTGGACAGCAATTCACCCCTCCACTTT CASSEVDSNSPLHF
TRBD1 TRBJ2-4 NA 15 TRBV5-6 TGTGCCAGCAGCCTACAGGGGATTGCCAAAAACATTCAGTACTTC CASSLQGIAKNIQYF
TRBD1 TRBJ1-6 NA 14 TRBV20-1 TGCAGTGCTAGACGGACAGGGGAAAATTCACCCCTCCACTTT CSARRTGENSPLHF